A single sample is the source of the 10 T cell receptor beta chains below, sequenced in a study of shared clonotypes between healthy human individuals. TCRdb's table, derived via immunoSEQ multiplex PCR, lists solely in-frame clones and lacks some. The sample consists of about a million clones, roughly 80% of them appearing once. Sequenced material: memory CD4+ T cells sorted from blood. Specified subset: CD45RA-negative fraction. Source of these receptors: a man aged 18 to 29 in good health.

This clone was detected once. J is TRBJ2-2 and V is TRBV21-1. TRBV21-1 has pseudogene status. The CDR3 is made up of 17 amino acids. CDR3 region: CASSLGNRDCNTGELFF. As DNA, the CDR3 is TGTGCCAGCAGCCTAGGGAACCGCGACTGCAACACCGGGGAGCTGTTTTTT.

This clone appeared a single time. One end of the junction does not line up with germline, which may come from a read error. Other DNA sequences of this sample code for an identical CDR3. The V and J genes are TRBV2 and TRBJ2-7; D remains unclear. CDR3 length equals 11 residues. CDR1 is SNHLY and CDR2 is FYNNEI in the germline V gene. The CDR3 DNA follows: TGTGCCAGTCTAGATCCTTACGAACAGTACTTC. It yields the protein CASLDPYEQYF.

The J gene is TRBJ1-4, the V gene TRBV7-9; D remains ambiguous. The CDR3 length is 13 residues. Trimming pared 7 bases from V and 6 bases from J, leaving 12 bases between. Looked up from germline, CDR1 is SEHNR and CDR2 is FQNEAQ (reference sequence). Here the CDR3 reads CASTRNLDEKLFF. The DNA of the CDR3 is TGTGCCAGCACTAGGAACTTAGATGAAAAACTGTTTTTT.

V and J are TRBV29-1 and TRBJ1-3; no clear D. CDR1 SQVTM and CDR2 ANQGSEA come from the germline V gene. The CDR3 loop spans 13 amino acids. Trimming removed 4 bases from V and 0 bases from J, with 7 bases in between. Here the CDR3 reads CSVVRGSGNTIYF. The CDR3 DNA reads as TGCAGCGTTGTCCGGGGCTCTGGAAACACCATATATTTT.

This rearrangement joins TRBV7-2 to TRBJ1-3, with 7 bases identical to TRBD1. This CDR3 is 16 amino acids long. Germline trimming cut 5 bases from V and 4 bases from J; bases unmatched to any gene: 11. The V gene's germline CDR1 is SGHTA and CDR2 FQGNSA. DNA of the CDR3: TGTGCCAGCAGCCCTCCACTTGCGGGACAGGGAAACACCATATATTTT. Amino acid sequence: CASSPPLAGQGNTIYF.

J is TRBJ2-5 and V is TRBV5-4, with no clear D. CDR3 length: 13 residues. Germline V gives CDR1 SGHNT, CDR2 YYREEE (reference sequence). V was shortened by 4 bases and J by 0 bases, with 7 bases between the two germline ends. The CDR3 DNA is TGTGCCAGCAGCGATCTGGACCAAGAGACCCAGTACTTC. Translated, it gives CASSDLDQETQYF. Drawing the rest from reference TRBV5-4 and TRBJ2-5, the complete variable domain is ETGVTQSPTHLIKTRGQQVTLRCSSQSGHNTVSWYQQALGQGPQFIFQYYREEENGRGNFPPRFSGLQFPNYSSELNVNALELDDSALYLCASSDLDQETQYFGPGTRLLVL.

This clone appeared a single time. The gene calls are TRBV11-2 and TRBJ2-1, with 16 bases lining up with TRBD2. Germline V gives CDR1 SGHAT, CDR2 FQNNGV. With V trimmed by 4 bases and J by 9 bases, 6 bases remained unmatched. The CDR3 spans 16 residues. The CDR3 DNA is TGTGCCAGCAGCTCCGGGGGGACTAGCGGGAGGGCTGAGCAGTTCTTC. As protein: CASSSGGTSGRAEQFF.

The chain uses TRBV5-1 and TRBJ2-5, with D perhaps TRBD1 or TRBD2 (6 bases each). Germline V gives CDR1 SGHRS, CDR2 YFSETQ. The CDR3 is 16 amino acids. Trimming removed 4 bases at V and 5 bases at J, with 21 bases between. Here the CDR3 reads CASSPPHGGQVETQYF. The CDR3 DNA reads TGCGCCAGCAGCCCGCCTCATGGGGGGCAAGTGGAGACCCAGTACTTC.

The chain couples TRBV5-8 to TRBJ2-4, with D tentatively TRBD1 (6 bases). This CDR3 region has 14 residues. V lost 1 base and J lost 7, with 12 bases in between. CDR1 SGHTS and CDR2 YDEGEE come from the germline V gene. The CDR3 sequence is CASSLLGAGNIQYF. The DNA for the CDR3 is TGTGCCAGCAGCTTGTTGGGGGCGGGTAACATTCAGTACTTC.

CDR3: CASSLDLGQGEQYF. The CDR3 DNA reads as TGTGCCAGCAGCTTAGATCTGGGGCAAGGCGAGCAGTACTTC. V usage is TRBV11-2 and J usage is TRBJ2-7; D perhaps matches TRBD1 (5 bases). The CDR3 sequence is 14 residues long. The V and J ends lost 0 bases and 6 bases respectively, with 12 bases between them. Germline-derived CDR1 and CDR2 are SGHAT and FQNNGV.